This T cell receptor (beta chain) emerged from a study of blood T cell repertoires in COVID-19. On the study more broadly: Donors in the United States, Italy and Spain gave samples during acute or convalescent COVID-19. T cells, B-cell-depleted T cells, or PBMCs supplied cDNA or gDNA.

The CDR3 sequence is 14 residues long. Trimming left V 0 bases short and J 3 bases short, with 6 bases between. Germline V gene lookup returns CDR1 ENHRY and CDR2 SYGVKD. Study processing details: Amplifying reference gene primers gave estimates of nucleated cell counts. Only in-frame clones appear in the TCRdb table, and some are missing; sequencing was by immunoSEQ multiplex PCR. V and J calls and clone size are copied from that table; D and trimming were computed from the DNA. Found here are approximately 210,000 clones, over 75% of them singletons; the top ten hold about 5%. The chain is built from TRBV10-3 and TRBJ1-3; D remains ambiguous. Specimen: peripheral blood. The sequence was obtained from a woman between 40 and 50 years old with acute or convalescent COVID-19. The CDR3 spells CAISESSLGNTIYF. The DNA for the CDR3 is TGTGCCATCAGTGAGTCGTCCCTTGGAAACACCATATATTTT.